This entry lists 24 T cell receptor beta chains sequenced from one sample in a study of blood T cell repertoires in COVID-19. Assay: immunoSEQ multiplex PCR; the TCRdb copy retains only in-frame clones and omits some. The sample gives roughly 46,000 clones, about 84% of which show up once; 8.8% is in the top ten. The sample taken for sequencing was peripheral blood. The receptors were sampled from a man in his 60s with acute or convalescent COVID-19.

The V gene is TRBV9, the J gene TRBJ1-2; the match to TRBD1 covers 10 bases. Germline-derived CDR1 and CDR2 are SGDLS and YYNGEE. The CDR3 loop spans 16 amino acids. With 4 bases clipped from V and 8 bases from J, the junction kept 14 bases outside the gene matches. Here the CDR3 reads CASSLTEVGQGRGYTF. CDR3 coding DNA: TGTGCCAGCAGCTTAACGGAGGTGGGACAGGGGCGCGGCTACACCTTC.

J is TRBJ2-6 and V is TRBV24-1; D is undetermined. CDR1 KGHDR and CDR2 SFDVKD come from the germline V gene. V was pared by 6 bases and J by 5 bases, with 7 bases between. The CDR3 has 13 amino acids. CDR3 protein: CATSSLRANVLTF. The CDR3 DNA reads TGTGCCACCAGTTCCCTACGGGCCAACGTCCTGACTTTC.

As concerns this clone: Different DNA sequences within this sample yield the same CDR3. This sequence joins TRBV19 and TRBJ1-1; D unclear. The CDR3 runs to 13 residues. The germline V gene has CDR1 LNHDA and CDR2 SQIVND (reference sequence). Trimming left V 2 bases short and J 1 base short, with 5 bases between. CDR3 protein: CASSIRGNTEAFF. CDR3 coding DNA: TGTGCCAGTAGTATAAGAGGGAACACTGAAGCTTTCTTT.

The chain joins TRBV6-5 to TRBJ1-2; TRBD1 aligns across 8 bases. The germline V gene has CDR1 MNHEY and CDR2 SVGAGI. This CDR3 comprises 15 residues. V trimming: 6 bases; J trimming: 8 bases; junction bases outside the gene matches: 14. The DNA for the CDR3 is TGTGCCAGCAGCCGCGGACAGGGAGCCGGAGGAGGCTACACCTTC. This sequence encodes CASSRGQGAGGGYTF.

This clone showed up just once. V is TRBV7-3 and J is TRBJ1-1, with TRBD1 identical over 8 bases. CDR3 length: 16 residues. The germline gives CDR1 SGHTA, CDR2 FQGTGA. The V gene end was trimmed by 5 bases and the J gene end by 4 bases; junction bases not matched to a gene: 12. The CDR3 is CASSPQFRGLGTEAFF. CDR3 sequence (DNA): TGTGCCAGCAGCCCCCAATTCAGGGGGCTTGGCACTGAAGCTTTCTTT.

This sequence joins TRBV19 and TRBJ1-1; perhaps TRBD1 as D (5 bases). This CDR3 has 14 amino acids. Trimming took off 3 bases at V and 5 bases at J, with 13 bases between the two ends. The germline V gene encodes CDR1 LNHDA and CDR2 SQIVND (reference sequence). CDR3 sequence reads: CASSMNGGGTEAFF. The CDR3 DNA sequence: TGTGCCAGTAGTATGAACGGCGGGGGGACTGAAGCTTTCTTT.

A few counts support this clone. The chain employs TRBV27 and TRBJ2-7; TRBD2 aligns across 7 bases. In germline, CDR1 is MNHEY, CDR2 SMNVEV (reference sequence). There are 16 residues in the CDR3. V gave up 1 base and J gave up 2 bases; unmatched junction bases: 8. The CDR3 reads CASSLLGGGAAYEQYF. CDR3 nucleotides: TGTGCCAGCAGTTTATTGGGCGGGGGTGCTGCCTACGAGCAGTACTTC.

The J gene is TRBJ2-7, the V gene TRBV5-6; 9 positions agree with TRBD1. The ends lost 1 base at V and 5 bases at J; junction bases unmatched: 7. CDR3 length equals 15 residues. CDR1 and CDR2 (germline): SGHDT, YYEEEE. The CDR3 protein is CASSLLGTGQHEQYF. CDR3 DNA sequence: TGTGCCAGCAGCTTGTTAGGGACAGGGCAGCACGAGCAGTACTTC.

V is TRBV14 and J is TRBJ2-1, with 10 bases lining up with TRBD1. Germline V gene lookup returns CDR1 SGHDN and CDR2 FVKESK. The V gene end was trimmed by 4 bases and the J gene end by 4 bases; junction bases not matched to a gene: 7. There are 16 residues in the CDR3. The CDR3 protein is CASSRGQGVRYNEQFF. The CDR3 bases are TGTGCCAGCAGCCGTGGACAGGGGGTTAGGTACAATGAGCAGTTCTTC. Together with reference TRBV14 and TRBJ2-1, the CDR3 gives the full variable domain: EAGVTQFPSHSVIEKGQTVTLRCDPISGHDNLYWYRRVMGKEIKFLLHFVKESKQDESGMPNNRFLAERTGGTYSTLKVQPAELEDSGVYFCASSRGQGVRYNEQFFGPGTRLTVL.

The chain joins TRBV5-1 to TRBJ1-5; the D is unclear. Looked up from germline, CDR1 is SGHRS and CDR2 is YFSETQ. The length of the CDR3 is 15 residues. V was shortened by 3 bases and J by 5 bases, with 15 bases between the two germline ends. CDR3 sequence reads: CASSSAGGPHQPQHF. The CDR3 region has the DNA TGCGCCAGCAGCTCCGCTGGAGGGCCCCATCAGCCCCAGCATTTT.

This chain joins TRBV5-6 and TRBJ1-1; no definite D call. V lost 0 bases to trimming and J lost 3 bases, with 3 bases between them. CDR1 SGHDT and CDR2 YYEEEE come from the germline V gene. This CDR3 is built from 12 residues. The CDR3 is CASSLGDTEAFF. For the CDR3, the DNA is TGTGCCAGCAGCTTGGGAGACACTGAAGCTTTCTTT.

The V gene is TRBV29-1, the J gene TRBJ1-1; 11 nucleotides align to TRBD1. The germline gives CDR1 SQVTM, CDR2 ANQGSEA. The junction had 7 bases not matched to a gene; V was cut back by 8 bases and J by 5 bases. The CDR3 consists of 13 residues. In DNA form, the CDR3 reads TGCAGCACAGGACAGGGGGCAGGTACTGAAGCTTTCTTT. The encoded protein is CSTGQGAGTEAFF.

The chain combines TRBV7-2 with TRBJ1-3, with unresolved D. The CDR3 covers 14 residues. V lost 5 bases, J lost 2 bases, and 10 bases lay in between. Germline V gene data show CDR1 as SGHTA and CDR2 as FQGNSA. The CDR3 protein is CASSDRRAGNTIYF. CDR3 sequence (DNA): TGTGCCAGCAGCGACCGGAGGGCTGGAAACACCATATATTTT.

This clone was detected once. This sequence joins TRBV19 and TRBJ2-3, with TRBD1 as a possible D gene (5 bases). Per the germline V gene, CDR1 is LNHDA and CDR2 is SQIVND (reference sequence). Trimming cost V 0 bases and J 2 bases, with 12 bases left between them. This CDR3 spans 16 amino acids. The CDR3 loop is CASSIDGKGHTDTQYF. The CDR3 DNA reads TGTGCCAGTAGTATAGATGGGAAGGGGCACACAGATACGCAGTATTTT.

This clone was detected once. The CDR3 spells CASSSGQDNSPLHF. The CDR3 bases are TGTGCCAGCAGCTCGGGACAGGATAATTCACCCCTCCACTTT. The chain combines TRBV7-8 with TRBJ1-6; TRBD1 matches 8 bases. The CDR3 loop spans 14 amino acids. CDR1 is SGHVS and CDR2 is FQNEAQ in the germline V gene. Germline trimming cut 4 bases from V and 5 bases from J; bases unmatched to any gene: 1.

Only one count was recorded for this clone. The chain couples TRBV5-4 to TRBJ2-7; TRBD1 agrees at 7 bases. Germline V gene sequence: CDR1 SGHNT, CDR2 YYREEE (reference sequence). With 2 bases clipped from V and 6 bases from J, the junction kept 8 bases outside the gene matches. The CDR3 is made up of 14 amino acids. DNA for the CDR3: TGTGCCAGCAGCTTTTTAGGGGGCCCTAGCGAGCAGTACTTC. It specifies CASSFLGGPSEQYF. The variable domain in full, with the rest retrieved from reference TRBV5-4 and TRBJ2-7, is ETGVTQSPTHLIKTRGQQVTLRCSSQSGHNTVSWYQQALGQGPQFIFQYYREEENGRGNFPPRFSGLQFPNYSSELNVNALELDDSALYLCASSFLGGPSEQYFGPGTRLTVT.

The chain is built from TRBV10-3 and TRBJ2-3, with 9 positions matching TRBD1. Germline values: CDR1 ENHRY, CDR2 SYGVKD. This CDR3 has 15 residues. With 4 bases clipped from V and 3 bases from J, the junction kept 5 bases outside the gene matches. CDR3: CAISAEGQGTDTQYF. The DNA for the CDR3 is TGTGCCATCAGTGCGGAGGGACAGGGTACAGATACGCAGTATTTT.

CDR3 in DNA: TGTGCCAGCTCACCACCGCAGGGGGCGACCGGAAACACCATATATTTT. Its translation is CASSPPQGATGNTIYF. This chain joins TRBV18 and TRBJ1-3, with 8 bases identical to TRBD1. J lost 4 bases, V lost 0 bases, and 5 bases had no gene match. The length of the CDR3 is 16 residues. CDR1 is KGHSH, CDR2 LQKENI, per germline.

V gene TRBV5-6 combines with J gene TRBJ1-2; maybe TRBD1 (6 bases). Trimming removed 3 bases from V and 7 bases from J, with 10 bases in between. The germline V gene encodes CDR1 SGHDT and CDR2 YYEEEE. This CDR3 is 12 amino acids long. CDR3 in DNA: TGTGCCAGCAGCTCAGACAGGCGTGGCTACACCTTC. Amino acids: CASSSDRRGYTF.

The genes are TRBV15 and TRBJ2-2; 10 nucleotides line up with TRBD1. CDR3 length: 15 amino acids. V dropped 3 bases and J dropped 3; count of bases not matched to a gene: 1. CDR1 is LNHNV, CDR2 YYDKDF, per germline (reference sequence). The CDR3 here is CATSRGTGDTGELFF. The CDR3 coding sequence is TGTGCCACCAGCAGGGGGACAGGGGACACCGGGGAGCTGTTTTTT.

The chain is built from TRBV4-1 and TRBJ1-2; D unresolved. The CDR3 loop spans 15 amino acids. Germline V lookup: CDR1 MGHRA, CDR2 YSYEKL. V dropped 0 bases and J dropped 2 bases, with 10 bases sitting between them. CDR3 sequence: CASSQDNRRNYGYTF. Here the CDR3 DNA reads TGCGCCAGCAGCCAAGACAATAGGAGAAACTATGGCTACACCTTC.

The V gene is TRBV6-5, the J gene TRBJ2-7; D is unresolved. The CDR3 is 13 residues long. Trimming pared 2 bases from V and 3 bases from J, leaving 8 bases between. The germline V gene encodes CDR1 MNHEY and CDR2 SVGAGI. CDR3 nucleotide sequence: TGTGCCAGCAGTTACGCTAGGAACTACGAGCAGTACTTC. It translates to CASSYARNYEQYF.

This chain uses TRBV18 with TRBJ1-6; D possibly corresponds to TRBD1 (6 bases). CDR1 is KGHSH and CDR2 is LQKENI in the germline V gene. V was clipped by 2 bases and J by 7 bases, with 15 bases between them. The CDR3 spans 16 residues. CDR3 residues: CASSPNREGGNSPLHF. The CDR3 nucleotides are TGTGCCAGCTCACCAAACAGGGAAGGCGGGAATTCACCCCTCCACTTT.

CDR3 sequence (DNA): TGTGCCTGGAGTCGCCCGGTAAACACTGAAGCTTTCTTT. This codes for CAWSRPVNTEAFF. The J gene is TRBJ1-1, the V gene TRBV30; unclear D gene. This CDR3 contains 13 residues. Germline V gene data show CDR1 as GTSNPN and CDR2 as SVGIG (reference sequence). Trimming cost V 2 bases and J 2 bases, with 9 bases left between them.